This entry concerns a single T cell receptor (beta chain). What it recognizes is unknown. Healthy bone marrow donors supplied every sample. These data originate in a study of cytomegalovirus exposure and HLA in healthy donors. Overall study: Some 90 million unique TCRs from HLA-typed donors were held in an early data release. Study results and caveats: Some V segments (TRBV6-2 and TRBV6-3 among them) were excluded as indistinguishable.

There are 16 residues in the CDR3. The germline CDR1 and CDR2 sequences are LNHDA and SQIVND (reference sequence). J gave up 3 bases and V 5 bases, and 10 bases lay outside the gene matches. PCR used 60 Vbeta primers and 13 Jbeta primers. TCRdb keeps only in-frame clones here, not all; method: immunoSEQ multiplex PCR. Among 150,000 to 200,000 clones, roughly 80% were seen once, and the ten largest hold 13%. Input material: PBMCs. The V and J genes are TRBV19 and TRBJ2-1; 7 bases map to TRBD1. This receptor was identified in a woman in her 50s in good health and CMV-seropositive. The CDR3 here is CASSSSGTAFYNEQFF. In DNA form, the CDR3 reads TGTGCCAGTAGTTCCTCCGGGACAGCCTTCTACAATGAGCAGTTCTTC.